This T cell receptor beta chain comes out of a study of T cell changes during pregnancy in multiple sclerosis. Assay: immunoSEQ multiplex PCR; the TCRdb copy retains only in-frame clones and omits some. The table has approximately 85,000 clones, roughly nine tenths seen once; the top ten hold roughly 2.5%. This CDR3 has 14 amino acids. The V end was cut by 4 bases, the J end by 7 bases, with 14 bases between. The germline CDR1 and CDR2 sequences are MNHEY and SVGAGI. Sample: peripheral blood, taken in the first trimester of pregnancy. This chain uses TRBV6-5 with TRBJ2-1; D is perhaps TRBD1 (6 bases). This receptor was obtained from a female donor with multiple sclerosis, enrolled in a pregnancy study. CDR3 DNA: TGTGCCAGCAGTTTTGGGGGCTTGGGGAATGAGCAGTTCTTC. As protein: CASSFGGLGNEQFF.